This TCR beta chain was captured in a study of regulatory T cells in long-lasting Graves disease. Described time point: persistent/refractory GD, antithyroid drugs over 5 years with positive TRAb. PBMC RNA served as the TCR library source. This CDR3 is 15 amino acids long. Unmatched junction bases numbered 3, after V lost 1 base and J lost 3 bases. CDR1 is KGHSH and CDR2 is LQKENI in the germline V gene. Sequencing libraries for TCR beta were prepared with iRepertoire HTBI primers and Arm-PCR of CDR3 regions. TCRdb processed the multiplex PCR reads anew with MiXCR; each CDR3 protein has one entry. Of around 340,000 distinct CDR3 sequences in the sample, about 20% were seen once.

The receptor was derived from a female donor with Graves disease. The source material was peripheral blood mononuclear cells (PBMCs), sampled when the disease was refractory, from a patient treated with antithyroid drugs. The rearrangement joins TRBV18 to TRBJ1-5; 7 nucleotides align to TRBD1. CDR3 in DNA: TGTGCCAGCTCACCACAGGGGGCTAACAATCAGCCCCAGCATTTT. Translated, it gives CASSPQGANNQPQHF.